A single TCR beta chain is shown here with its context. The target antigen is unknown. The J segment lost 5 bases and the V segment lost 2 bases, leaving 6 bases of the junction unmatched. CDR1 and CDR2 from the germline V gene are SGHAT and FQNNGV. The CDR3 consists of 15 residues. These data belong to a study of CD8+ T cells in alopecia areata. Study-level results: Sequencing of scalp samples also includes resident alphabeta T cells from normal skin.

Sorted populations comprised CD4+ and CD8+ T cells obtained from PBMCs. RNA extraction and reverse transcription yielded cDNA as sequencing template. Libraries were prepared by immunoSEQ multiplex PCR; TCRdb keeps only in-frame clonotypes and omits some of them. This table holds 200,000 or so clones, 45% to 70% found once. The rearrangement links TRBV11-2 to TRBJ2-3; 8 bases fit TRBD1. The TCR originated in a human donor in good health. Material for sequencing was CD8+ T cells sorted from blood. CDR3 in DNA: TGTGCCAGCAGCTTACCTATCGGACAGGGAGATACGCAGTATTTT. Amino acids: CASSLPIGQGDTQYF.